This T cell receptor beta chain was found in a study of T-cell memory formation after mild COVID-19 (dated by TCRdb to the early 2020s). Study-wide context: TCR sequence clusters from the two donors were found to be largely donor specific. T-cell clones expanding and contracting after mild COVID-19 in two donors were tracked by longitudinal TCRalpha and TCRbeta repertoire sequencing. Two young, previously healthy adult volunteers made up the cohort, one male and one female.

Ficoll-Paque density gradient centrifugation was used to isolate PBMCs. From the germline V gene, CDR1 is SGHTA and CDR2 is FQGTGA. Trimmed from V: 2 bases; trimmed from J: 6 bases; junction bases lacking a gene match: 9. The CDR3 measures 16 amino acids from cysteine to phenylalanine. The only DNA kept is the CDR3, 48 bases in frame from the first base. General conclusions and limits of the study: Whether the second-wave clones peaking on day 37 were SARS-CoV-2 specific was not confirmed. The detection of some responding clones in pre-infection memory suggests that pre-existing cross-reactive memory T cells joined the SARS-CoV-2 response. Clones that contracted from day 15 to 85 showed balanced CD4/CD8 phenotypes, whereas a second wave of clones that expanded from day 15 to 37 leaned towards CD4+. The study covered only a couple of mild cases, and larger cohorts including severe cases with pre-infection samples were considered necessary. Contracting CD4+ clones turned up mainly in the CM and EM memory subsets, whereas EMRA was where CD8+ clones were enriched.

Regarding this clonotype: Which antigen it targets is not known. No much larger clonotype is one base removed from it; base qualities were not supplied.

Sequencing instrument: Illumina NovaSeq 6000. Using 5'RACE with constant-segment primers, TCRalpha and TCRbeta cDNA libraries were constructed, with sample barcodes and unique molecular identifiers added in the process. Trizol reagent was used to extract RNA from every sample. Libraries were amplified in two PCR steps, with a second sample barcode and Illumina TruSeq adapters added in the second step. Libraries were sequenced on an Illumina NovaSeq with 2 x 150 bp paired-end reads. Per the source publication's procedure: Reads were demultiplexed and collapsed into UMI-guided consensus sequences with migec v1.2.7. Using mixcr v2.1.11, UMI consensuses were aligned to TRA and TRB V and J templates and then assembled into clonotypes. A clonotype was counted as expanded or contracted only if both edgeR and NoisET called the change significant, with noise models trained on biological replicates. edgeR calls used a false discovery rate-adjusted p below 0.01 and a log2 fold-change threshold of 1. PCA with hierarchical clustering of max-normalized trajectories of the 1000 most abundant clonotypes was used as exploratory dynamics analysis. Separately sequenced CD4+ and CD8+ repertoires were used to assign a CD4 or CD8 phenotype to each responding clone. The public reads were quality trimmed at Q25 with fastp and then assembled into clones with MiXCR by TCRdb, keeping productive beta chains. Duplicate CDR3 protein sequences are folded into a single record with the most common DNA and genes. It is TCRdb's table, rather than the study itself, that gives the V and J calls and clone size. In this sample the table shows 200,000 to 250,000 distinct CDR3 sequences, more than 8% of which occur a single time. The ten largest account for 3.5% of the sample.

Sequencing was done on a sample of PBMCs or a T cell subset sorted from them (not recorded which). The TCR was taken from a man aged 18 to 35 who had mild COVID-19 (a few samples of this study predate the infection). The sample titles of this study are shuffled in the database, so cell type and time point are left out; the donor was told from shared clones. The sequence is built from TRBV7-3 and TRBJ2-2; 7 nucleotides in the junction match TRBD1. The nucleotide sequence is TGTGCCAGCAGCTTAGGTTTCACAGGGGTTCCCGGGGAGCTGTTTTTT. Its coded protein is CASSLGFTGVPGELFF.